Listed below are T cell receptor beta chains from one sample, sequenced in a study of Graves' ophthalmopathy and Graves' hyperthyroidism. TCRdb reprocessed the multiplex PCR reads via MiXCR and lists one record per CDR3 protein. This table holds 600,000 to 650,000 distinct CDR3 sequences, 22% found once. The sequenced sample was peripheral blood. Source of these receptors: a woman aged 18 to 35 with stable Graves' hyperthyroidism. Some clones in this sample may be carry-over from other donors' samples. Both conserved end residues are part of each CDR3. The D gene is left open where the match is weak. Rows give clone size only sometimes, using once, few, many, or a class for an expanded clone.

TRBV12-3/TRBV12-4	TRBJ2-7	12	.	many	CASSWDEAEQYF	TGTGCCAGCAGTTGGGATGAAGCCGAGCAGTACTTC
TRBV30	TRBJ2-7	13	.	few	CAWQIGSGYEQYF	TGTGCCTGGCAAATAGGCTCGGGGTACGAGCAGTACTTC
TRBV28	TRBJ2-2	16	TRBD2	.	CASSSATSGITGELFF	TGTGCCAGCAGTTCGGCGACTAGCGGGATTACCGGGGAGCTGTTTTTT
TRBV11-2	TRBJ2-4	18	TRBD1	.	CASSLERQGLVAKNIQYF	TGTGCCAGCAGCTTAGAGAGACAGGGGTTGGTAGCCAAAAACATTCAGTACTTC
TRBV4-1	TRBJ1-5	15	.	many	CASSQQGVGNQPQHF	TGCGCCAGCAGCCAACAGGGAGTGGGCAATCAGCCCCAGCATTTT
TRBV6-1	TRBJ1-1	14	.	.	CASREDGGATEAFF	TGTGCCAGCAGGGAGGACGGAGGGGCCACTGAAGCTTTCTTT
TRBV18	TRBJ1-1	13	.	few	CASSPPSKAEAFF	TGTGCCAGCTCACCACCTTCGAAGGCCGAAGCTTTCTTT
TRBV12-3/TRBV12-4	TRBJ2-5	17	TRBD2	.	CASSFDVSGRNQETQYF	TGTGCCAGCAGTTTTGACGTGAGCGGGAGGAACCAAGAGACCCAGTACTTC
TRBV15	TRBJ2-5	14	TRBD2	many	CATSTPGGQETQYF	TGTGCCACCAGCACACCGGGAGGACAAGAGACCCAGTACTTC
TRBV6-1	TRBJ2-5	12	TRBD1	.	CATRGFQETQYF	TGTGCCACCAGGGGGTTTCAAGAGACCCAGTACTTC
TRBV10-3	TRBJ2-7	16	.	many	CAISESEGGQSYEQYF	TGTGCCATCAGTGAGTCGGAAGGGGGACAATCCTACGAGCAGTACTTC
TRBV19	TRBJ2-2	15	TRBD1	many	CASIRTGFDTGELFF	TGTGCCAGTATCCGGACAGGGTTCGACACCGGGGAGCTGTTTTTT
TRBV20-1	TRBJ2-7	14	.	.	CSAEYWTDTYEQYF	TGCAGTGCTGAATACTGGACGGATACCTACGAGCAGTACTTC
TRBV6-4	TRBJ2-7	15	.	many	CASSDSAGDSYEQYF	TGTGCCAGCAGTGACTCGGCAGGGGACTCCTACGAGCAGTACTTC
TRBV6-1	TRBJ2-7	13	.	many	CASTVGGAYEQYF	TGTGCCAGCACCGTAGGGGGGGCCTACGAGCAGTACTTC
TRBV6-5	TRBJ1-6	15	.	.	CASSYFKGYNSPLHF	TGTGCCAGCAGTTACTTTAAAGGGTATAATTCACCCCTCCACTTT
TRBV28	TRBJ2-5	12	.	many	CASREGQETQYF	TGTGCCAGCAGGGAGGGCCAAGAGACCCAGTACTTC
TRBV2	TRBJ1-5	15	.	many	CASTERLGWGRPQHF	TGTGCCAGCACTGAACGGCTAGGGTGGGGGAGGCCCCAGCATTTT
TRBV29-1	TRBJ2-5	10	.	.	CSDGEETQYF	TGCAGCGATGGCGAAGAGACCCAGTACTTC
TRBV5-1	TRBJ1-1	15	.	.	CASSHSQGTHTEAFF	TGCGCCAGCAGTCATTCTCAGGGGACCCACACTGAAGCTTTCTTT
TRBV11-2	TRBJ2-7	12	.	many	CASARAGYEQYF	TGTGCCAGCGCTAGGGCGGGCTACGAGCAGTACTTC
TRBV6-5	TRBJ1-5	14	.	many	CASSYSWGNQPQHF	TGTGCCAGCAGTTACTCTTGGGGCAATCAGCCCCAGCATTTT
TRBV6-1	TRBJ1-6	15	.	many	CASSETDSGVSPLHF	TGTGCCAGCAGTGAAACTGACAGTGGGGTCTCACCCCTCCACTTT
TRBV19	TRBJ2-7	15	.	once	CASARRSGSGYEQYF	TGTGCCAGTGCCCGCCGTTCAGGCTCCGGCTACGAGCAGTACTTC
TRBV20-1	TRBJ1-5	12	TRBD1	.	CSARTGDQPQQF	TGCAGTGCGAGGACAGGGGATCAGCCCCAGCAGTTT
TRBV10-3	TRBJ1-1	14	.	few	CAISDQYGNTEAFF	TGTGCCATCAGTGACCAATACGGGAACACTGAAGCTTTCTTT
TRBV5-6	TRBJ2-2	14	TRBD2	.	CASSVGLAAGELFF	TGTGCCAGCAGTGTGGGACTAGCCGCCGGGGAGCTGTTTTTT
TRBV2	TRBJ1-2	13	.	once	CASSDRGRLGYTF	TGTGCCAGCAGTGACAGGGGACGTCTTGGCTACACCTTC
TRBV3-1	TRBJ1-1	14	.	many	CASSQEERNTEAFF	TGTGCCAGCAGCCAAGAAGAAAGGAACACTGAAGCTTTCTTT
TRBV30	TRBJ2-7	14	.	.	CAWSAPSSSYEQYF	TGTGCCTGGAGTGCCCCTTCAAGCTCCTACGAGCAGTACTTC
TRBV9	TRBJ2-7	16	TRBD1	many	CASSTHPGQGEYEQYF	TGTGCCAGCAGCACCCACCCGGGACAGGGTGAGTACGAGCAGTACTTC